One sample yielded the 7 T cell receptor beta chains listed below, sequenced in a study of T cell responses to AZD1222 COVID-19 vaccine. Clones were sequenced by immunoSEQ multiplex PCR, and TCRdb holds only the in-frame ones, with some missing. The data contain more than 110,000 clones, around 90% of them seen just once; the ten biggest clones take up less than 7%. The sample was peripheral blood, taken on day 0 of AZD1222 vaccination. These receptor sequences come from an adult in good health.

The rearrangement joins TRBV9 to TRBJ1-2, with D unclear. V lost 4 bases and J lost 8, with 18 bases in between. CDR3 size: 14 residues. Germline V gene lookup returns CDR1 SGDLS and CDR2 YYNGEE. The CDR3 spells CASSPREVYGGYTF. CDR3 DNA sequence: TGTGCCAGCAGCCCACGTGAGGTCTATGGCGGCTACACCTTC. The full variable domain, with the rest looked up from reference TRBV9 and TRBJ1-2, is DSGVTQTPKHLITATGQRVTLRCSPRSGDLSVYWYQQSLDQGLQFLIQYYNGEERAKGNILERFSAQQFPDLHSELNLSSLELGDSALYFCASSPREVYGGYTFGSGTRLTVV.

The gene calls are TRBV11-3 and TRBJ2-2; D gene unclear. The CDR3 spans 16 residues. Germline V gene sequence: CDR1 SGHNT, CDR2 YENEEA. V shed 5 bases and J shed 1 base, with 14 bases lying between them. DNA for the CDR3: TGTGCCAGCAGCGGCTTCGGTGCGGTGAACACCGGGGAGCTGTTTTTT. Its translation is CASSGFGAVNTGELFF.

The chain joins TRBV27 to TRBJ2-3; no clear D. The CDR3 is 13 amino acids. The germline V and J ends were trimmed by 4 bases and 4 bases, with 9 bases remaining between them. CDR1 is MNHEY and CDR2 is SMNVEV in the germline V gene (reference sequence). CDR3 sequence reads: CASSSLEADTQYF. In nucleotides, the CDR3 is TGTGCCAGCAGTTCCCTCGAGGCAGATACGCAGTATTTT.

The chain couples TRBV7-2 to TRBJ2-7; D is unresolved. CDR1 is SGHTA, CDR2 FQGNSA, per germline. This CDR3 has 12 amino acids. With 2 bases removed from V and 2 bases from J, the gap between germline ends came to 4 bases. The CDR3 nucleotides read TGTGCCAGCAGCTTACCAGCCTACGAGCAGTACTTC. Translating gives CASSLPAYEQYF.

This clone was observed a few times. The CDR3 region has the DNA TGTGCCAGCAGCTTAGGATATAGCAATCAGCCCCAGCATTTT. Protein: CASSLGYSNQPQHF. The rearrangement joins TRBV7-2 to TRBJ1-5; D gene unclear. The germline V gene encodes CDR1 SGHTA and CDR2 FQGNSA. The CDR3 sequence is 14 residues long. The V end lost 1 base, the J end lost 0 bases, and 4 bases lay between the germline ends.

About this clone itself: It is likely a read error, because the conserved phenylalanine at the end of the CDR3 is missing. It is unclear where the CDR3 begins or ends on the DNA, so no DNA is shown, and the CDR3 is as TCRdb lists it. The chain recombines TRBV7-3 with TRBJ2-7; the table's D call of TRBD1 was not tested on the DNA. In germline, CDR1 is SGHTA, CDR2 FQGTGA. Ends included, the CDR3 has 10 residues. The CDR3: CASSLWGTGL.

The J gene is TRBJ1-5, the V gene TRBV7-8; unclear D gene. Deletions cut 6 bases from V and 11 bases from J, with 14 bases between. The CDR3 covers 12 residues. Looked up from germline, CDR1 is SGHVS and CDR2 is FQNEAQ. The CDR3 region has the DNA TGTGCCAGCAGTCCTAGGGTAGGTTCCCAGCATTTT. Its translation: CASSPRVGSQHF.